Listed below are T cell receptor beta chains from one sample, sequenced in a study of T cell responses to AZD1222 COVID-19 vaccine. Libraries were prepared by immunoSEQ multiplex PCR; TCRdb keeps only in-frame clonotypes and omits some of them. The sample lists approximately 110,000 clones; roughly 82% were seen once. The input for sequencing was peripheral blood, taken on day 0 of AZD1222 vaccination. These receptors were obtained from an adult in good health. Both conserved end residues are trimmed from each CDR3. Each record gives: J gene, clone size, V gene, CDR3 protein. Only part of the rows carry a size: once, few, many, or a class if the clone is expanded.

TRBJ2-1,.,TRBV6-4,ASSEAHLAGGTNEQF
TRBJ1-3,.,TRBV18,ASSPGQGANGNTIY
TRBJ2-7,.,TRBV7-9,ASSGGQGARLYEQY
TRBJ2-1,.,TRBV5-1,ASSLADQNNEQF
TRBJ1-2,.,TRBV6-5,ASSPLQSYGYT
TRBJ2-3,once,TRBV11-2,ASSSPSGGVRDTQY
TRBJ1-1,.,TRBV10-2,ASRTGGFNTEAF
TRBJ2-3,.,TRBV6-1,ASSEARGGADTQY
TRBJ1-1,few,TRBV4-3,ASSLNLQGASEAF
TRBJ2-3,.,TRBV20-1,SASLQGLTDTQY
TRBJ2-7,once,TRBV5-8,ASSPAYGQY
TRBJ1-2,.,TRBV6-5,ASGHGHGYT
TRBJ1-6,few,TRBV4-1,ASSQEWGSNSPLH
TRBJ2-5,.,TRBV27,ASSLTPRGGTQETQY
TRBJ2-2,.,TRBV10-1,ASRAINTGELF
TRBJ2-3,once,TRBV5-5,ASSWGDSADTQY
TRBJ2-6,.,TRBV14,ASRKSSGANVLT
TRBJ2-7,.,TRBV5-1,ASSLEKSYEQY
TRBJ2-7,.,TRBV27,ASSLAGTGYHEQY
TRBJ1-1,.,TRBV7-9,ASSPSRGAAAF
TRBJ1-2,.,TRBV6-2/TRBV6-3,ASSYTANYGYT
TRBJ1-2,.,TRBV15,ATSRDLTGYGYT
TRBJ1-1,.,TRBV7-8,ASSLMQANTEAF
TRBJ1-4,.,TRBV19,ASSISFRGRGEKLF
TRBJ1-5,.,TRBV6-2/TRBV6-3,ASSSLRGNQPQH
TRBJ1-1,.,TRBV9,ASSPQLDGTEAF
TRBJ2-1,.,TRBV2,ASSALGGTYNEQF
TRBJ1-1,.,TRBV19,ASSMGANTEAF
TRBJ1-1,few,TRBV19,ASTPLFINTEAF
TRBJ1-5,.,TRBV24-1,ATSDRFNQPQH
TRBJ1-2,.,TRBV18,ASSPSEDYGYT
TRBJ1-4,.,TRBV6-1,ASSEAATNEKLF
TRBJ2-3,.,TRBV5-8,ASSSGTSVYVDTQY
TRBJ2-5,.,TRBV29-1,SVGPAGPQETQY
TRBJ1-5,once,TRBV7-9,ASSQWTGLVGQPQH
TRBJ1-2,.,TRBV6-2/TRBV6-3,ASSYRDRRNYGYT
TRBJ1-4,medium-sized,TRBV4-1,ASSQEQIDNEKLF
TRBJ1-6,.,TRBV6-2/TRBV6-3,ASSSRGNSPLH
TRBJ1-1,.,TRBV14,ASSPYGQGENTEAF
TRBJ2-7,.,TRBV6-1,ASRGRDFAYEQY
TRBJ2-6,.,TRBV15,ATSFPPSGANVLT
TRBJ1-2,few,TRBV7-9,ASSFGRANYGYT
TRBJ1-1,.,TRBV9,ASSVDGNTEAF
TRBJ1-2,.,TRBV14,ASSQEQGRGYT
TRBJ2-3,.,TRBV9,ASSVVSRGAGAALNTQY
TRBJ2-3,.,TRBV3-1/TRBV3-2,ASSQDKRGPGTQY
TRBJ2-1,.,TRBV6-2/TRBV6-3,ASSYLSTTKSSYNEQF
TRBJ1-1,.,TRBV6-5,ASRSQRWTEAF
TRBJ1-6,.,TRBV4-3,ASSQDPGGPNSPLH
TRBJ1-1,.,TRBV27,ASSFAWGERSTEAF
TRBJ2-2,.,TRBV5-7,ASSQAGVNTGELF
TRBJ1-5,.,TRBV18,ASSQGQVEPQH
TRBJ1-6,.,TRBV6-5,ASSWGQANSNSPLH
TRBJ1-1,.,TRBV7-9,ASRSGNTEAF
TRBJ2-5,.,TRBV7-8,ASSPDRQETQY
TRBJ1-5,.,TRBV27,ASSLLAGGVQPQH
TRBJ2-1,.,TRBV7-9,ASSPRTSDEQF
TRBJ2-7,.,TRBV19,ASSITGRSYEQY
TRBJ2-1,.,TRBV10-2,ASSVGSLNEQF
TRBJ1-1,.,TRBV12-2,ASRLASQNVGLNRGENTEAF